This entry concerns a single T cell receptor beta chain. The antigen is not known. The assay was immunoSEQ multiplex PCR, and TCRdb's table has in-frame clones only and misses some. The sample contains about 27,000 clones, around 78% of which appear only once. These data come from a study of graft-versus-host responses after intestinal transplantation. The study, taken as a whole, reports: Allografts from individuals with graft-donor T cell macrochimerism displayed high graft-versus-host to host-versus-graft clonal ratios.

This CDR3 has 15 residues. Source: PBMCs, taken about 27 days after intestinal transplant. The chain has TRBV1 and TRBJ2-1; no DNA check was done on the table's D call, TRBD1. TRBV1 is labeled a pseudogene. This clonotype was obtained from a human patient who received an intestinal transplant, so some T cells may come from the graft donor. For the CDR3, the DNA is TGCACCAGCAGCCGGGTGGGCGAGTTATACAATGAGCAGTTCTTC. It codes for CTSSRVGELYNEQFF.